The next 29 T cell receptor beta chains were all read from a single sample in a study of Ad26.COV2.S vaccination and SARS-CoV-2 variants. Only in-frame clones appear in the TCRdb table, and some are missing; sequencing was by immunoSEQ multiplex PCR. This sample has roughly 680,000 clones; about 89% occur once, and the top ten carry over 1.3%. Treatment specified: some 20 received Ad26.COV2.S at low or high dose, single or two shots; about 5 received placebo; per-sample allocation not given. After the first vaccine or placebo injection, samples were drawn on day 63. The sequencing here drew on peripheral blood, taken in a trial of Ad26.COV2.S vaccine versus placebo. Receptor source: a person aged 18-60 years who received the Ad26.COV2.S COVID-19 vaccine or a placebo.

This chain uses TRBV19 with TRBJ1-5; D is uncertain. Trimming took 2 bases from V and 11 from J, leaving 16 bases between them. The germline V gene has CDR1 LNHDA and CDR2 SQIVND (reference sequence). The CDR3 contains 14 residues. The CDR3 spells CASSIRASVEAQHF. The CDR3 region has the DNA TGTGCCAGTAGTATAAGGGCTAGTGTCGAGGCCCAGCATTTT.

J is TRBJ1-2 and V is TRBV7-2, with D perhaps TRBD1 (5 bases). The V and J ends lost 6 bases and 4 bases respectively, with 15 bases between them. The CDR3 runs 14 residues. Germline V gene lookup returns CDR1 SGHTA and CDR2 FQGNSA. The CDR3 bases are TGTGCCAGCAGACTTACCGGGACCTTCTATGGCTACACCTTC. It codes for CASRLTGTFYGYTF.

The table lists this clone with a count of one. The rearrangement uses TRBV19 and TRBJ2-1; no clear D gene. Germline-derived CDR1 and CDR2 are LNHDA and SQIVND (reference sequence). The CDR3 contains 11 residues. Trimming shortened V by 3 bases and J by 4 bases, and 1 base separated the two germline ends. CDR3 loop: CASSMYNEQFF. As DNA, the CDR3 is TGTGCCAGTAGTATGTACAATGAGCAGTTCTTC.

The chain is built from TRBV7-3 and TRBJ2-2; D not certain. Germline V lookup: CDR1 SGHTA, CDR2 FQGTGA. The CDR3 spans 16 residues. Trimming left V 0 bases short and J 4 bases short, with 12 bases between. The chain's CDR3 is CASSLTGHPGTGELFF. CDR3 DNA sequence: TGTGCCAGCAGCTTAACGGGTCACCCCGGCACCGGGGAGCTGTTTTTT.

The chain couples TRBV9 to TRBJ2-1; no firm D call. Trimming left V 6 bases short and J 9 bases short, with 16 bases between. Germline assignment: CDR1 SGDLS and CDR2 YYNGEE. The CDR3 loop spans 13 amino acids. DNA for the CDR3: TGTGCCAGCAACAACCCTCCGTGGGGTGAGCAGTTCTTC. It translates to CASNNPPWGEQFF.

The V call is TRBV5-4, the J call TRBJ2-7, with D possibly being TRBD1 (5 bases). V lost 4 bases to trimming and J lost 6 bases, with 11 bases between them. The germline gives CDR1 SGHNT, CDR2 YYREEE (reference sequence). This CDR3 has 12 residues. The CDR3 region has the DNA TGTGCCAGCAGCCCCCAAAGGGGCGAGCAGTACTTC. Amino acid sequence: CASSPQRGEQYF.

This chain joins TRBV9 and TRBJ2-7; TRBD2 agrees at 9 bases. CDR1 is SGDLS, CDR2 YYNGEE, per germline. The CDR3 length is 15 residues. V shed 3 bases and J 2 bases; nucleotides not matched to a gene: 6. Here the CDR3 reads CASSASSGATYEQYF. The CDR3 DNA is TGTGCCAGCAGCGCGTCTAGCGGGGCTACCTACGAGCAGTACTTC. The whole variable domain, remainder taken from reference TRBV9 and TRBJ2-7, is DSGVTQTPKHLITATGQRVTLRCSPRSGDLSVYWYQQSLDQGLQFLIQYYNGEERAKGNILERFSAQQFPDLHSELNLSSLELGDSALYFCASSASSGATYEQYFGPGTRLTVT.

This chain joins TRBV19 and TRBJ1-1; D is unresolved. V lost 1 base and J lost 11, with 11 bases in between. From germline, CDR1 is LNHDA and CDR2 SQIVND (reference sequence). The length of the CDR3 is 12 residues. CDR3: CASSIVGRRAFF. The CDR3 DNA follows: TGTGCCAGTAGTATAGTTGGGAGAAGGGCTTTCTTT.

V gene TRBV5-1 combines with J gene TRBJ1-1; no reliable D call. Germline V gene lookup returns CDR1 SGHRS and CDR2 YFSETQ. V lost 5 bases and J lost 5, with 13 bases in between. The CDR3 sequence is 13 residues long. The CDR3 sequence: CASREGGETEAFF. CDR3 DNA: TGCGCCAGCAGAGAAGGCGGGGAGACTGAAGCTTTCTTT.

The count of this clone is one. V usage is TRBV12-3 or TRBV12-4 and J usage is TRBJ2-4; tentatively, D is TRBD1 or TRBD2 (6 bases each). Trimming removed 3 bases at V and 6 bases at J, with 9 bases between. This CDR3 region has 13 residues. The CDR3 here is CASSFRGGNIQYF. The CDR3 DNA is TGTGCCAGCAGTTTCAGGGGAGGAAACATTCAGTACTTC.

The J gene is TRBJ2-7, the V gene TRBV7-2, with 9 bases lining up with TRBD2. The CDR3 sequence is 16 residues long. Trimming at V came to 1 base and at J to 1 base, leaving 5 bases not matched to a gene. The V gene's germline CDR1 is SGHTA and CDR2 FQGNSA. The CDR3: CASSLDGGRASYEQYF. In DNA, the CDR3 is TGTGCCAGCAGCTTAGACGGCGGGAGGGCTTCCTACGAGCAGTACTTC.

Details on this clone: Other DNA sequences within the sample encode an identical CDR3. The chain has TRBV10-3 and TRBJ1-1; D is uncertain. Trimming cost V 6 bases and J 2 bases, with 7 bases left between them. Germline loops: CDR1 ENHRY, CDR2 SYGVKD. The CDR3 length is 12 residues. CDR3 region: CAISQGNTEAFF. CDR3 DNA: TGTGCCATCAGCCAAGGAAACACTGAAGCTTTCTTT.

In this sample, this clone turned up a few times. CDR3: CASSTGTLDNQPQHF. The CDR3 coding sequence is TGTGCCAGTAGTACCGGGACATTGGACAATCAGCCCCAGCATTTT. The chain couples TRBV19 to TRBJ1-5, with D possibly being TRBD1 (6 bases). The CDR3 sequence is 15 residues long. CDR1 LNHDA and CDR2 SQIVND come from the germline V gene (reference sequence). V lost 4 bases to trimming and J lost 3 bases, with 13 bases between them.

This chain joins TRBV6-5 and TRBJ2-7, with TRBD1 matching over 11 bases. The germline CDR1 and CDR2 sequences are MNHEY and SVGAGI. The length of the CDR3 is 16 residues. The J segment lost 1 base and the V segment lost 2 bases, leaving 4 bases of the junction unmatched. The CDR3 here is CASSYRGQGGSYEQYF. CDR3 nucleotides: TGTGCCAGCAGTTACAGGGGACAGGGGGGGTCCTACGAGCAGTACTTC.

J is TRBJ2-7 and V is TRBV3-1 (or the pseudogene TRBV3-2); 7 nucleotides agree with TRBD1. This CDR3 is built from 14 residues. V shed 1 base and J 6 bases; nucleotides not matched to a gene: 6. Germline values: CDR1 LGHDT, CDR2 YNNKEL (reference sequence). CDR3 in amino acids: CASSQGDRVREQYF. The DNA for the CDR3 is TGTGCCAGCAGCCAAGGCGACAGGGTGCGCGAGCAGTACTTC.

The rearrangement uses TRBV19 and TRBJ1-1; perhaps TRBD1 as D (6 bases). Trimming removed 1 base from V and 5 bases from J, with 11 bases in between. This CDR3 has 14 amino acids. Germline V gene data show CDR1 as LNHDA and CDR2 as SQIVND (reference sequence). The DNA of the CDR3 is TGTGCCAGTAGTATAGTAACAGGGAGAACTGAAGCTTTCTTT. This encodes CASSIVTGRTEAFF. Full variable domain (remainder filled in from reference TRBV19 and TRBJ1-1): DGGITQSPKYLFRKEGQNVTLSCEQNLNHDAMYWYRQDPGQGLRLIYYSQIVNDFQKGDIAEGYSVSREKKESFPLTVTSAQKNPTAFYLCASSIVTGRTEAFFGQGTRLTVV.

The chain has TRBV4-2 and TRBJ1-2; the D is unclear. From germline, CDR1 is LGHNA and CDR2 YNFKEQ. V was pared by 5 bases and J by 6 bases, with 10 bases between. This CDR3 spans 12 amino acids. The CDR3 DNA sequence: TGTGCCAGCAGCTCAAACTCGAATGGCTACACCTTC. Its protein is CASSSNSNGYTF.

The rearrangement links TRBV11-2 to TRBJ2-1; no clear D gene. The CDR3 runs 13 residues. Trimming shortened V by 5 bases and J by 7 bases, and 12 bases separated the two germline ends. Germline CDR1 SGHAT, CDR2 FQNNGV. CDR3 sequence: CASSPYWWNEQFF. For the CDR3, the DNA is TGTGCCAGCAGCCCCTATTGGTGGAATGAGCAGTTCTTC.

Here the CDR3 DNA reads TGTGCCAGCAGCGTAGCTAGCGGGAGGGCCAATGAGCAGTTCTTC. This sequence encodes CASSVASGRANEQFF. The genes are TRBV9 and TRBJ2-1; 12 bases agree with TRBD2. Trimming took 0 bases from V and 6 from J; bases not matched to a gene: 1. The CDR3 length is 15 residues. Germline assignment: CDR1 SGDLS and CDR2 YYNGEE.

CDR3 sequence reads: CASSPWGTARSNQPQHF. The CDR3 DNA follows: TGTGCCAGCAGCCCATGGGGGACAGCTCGAAGCAATCAGCCCCAGCATTTT. This chain links TRBV7-2 with TRBJ1-5; TRBD1 agrees at 7 bases. The V gene end was trimmed by 5 bases and the J gene end by 1 base; junction bases not matched to a gene: 11. This CDR3 is built from 17 residues. Germline CDR1 is SGHTA and CDR2 is FQGNSA.

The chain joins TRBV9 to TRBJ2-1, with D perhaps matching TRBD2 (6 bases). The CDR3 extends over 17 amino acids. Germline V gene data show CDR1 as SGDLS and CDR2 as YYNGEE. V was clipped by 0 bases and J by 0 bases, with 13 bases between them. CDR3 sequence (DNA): TGTGCCAGCAGCGTAGGAGGTCGGAGGGGCTCCTACAATGAGCAGTTCTTC. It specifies CASSVGGRRGSYNEQFF.

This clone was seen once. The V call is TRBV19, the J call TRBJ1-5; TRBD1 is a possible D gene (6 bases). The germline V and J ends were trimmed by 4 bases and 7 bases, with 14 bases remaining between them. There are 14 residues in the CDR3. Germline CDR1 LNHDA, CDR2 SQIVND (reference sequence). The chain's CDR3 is CASSTRQGRQPQHF. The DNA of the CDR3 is TGTGCCAGTAGTACTCGGCAGGGGAGGCAGCCCCAGCATTTT.

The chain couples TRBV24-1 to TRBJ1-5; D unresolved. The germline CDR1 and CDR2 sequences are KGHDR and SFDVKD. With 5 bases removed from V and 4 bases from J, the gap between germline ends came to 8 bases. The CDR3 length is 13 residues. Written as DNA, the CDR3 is TGTGCCACCAGTGGCGGGTGGAATCAGCCCCAGCATTTT. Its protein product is CATSGGWNQPQHF.

In DNA, the CDR3 is TGTGCCTGGAGTCACCCAGGGGGCGCCTGGGAAAAACTGTTTTTT. Its translation: CAWSHPGGAWEKLFF. The chain joins TRBV30 to TRBJ1-4; 8 bases map to TRBD1. This CDR3 has 15 residues. Trimming took 2 bases from V and 8 from J; bases not matched to a gene: 10. CDR1 is GTSNPN and CDR2 is SVGIG in the germline V gene (reference sequence).

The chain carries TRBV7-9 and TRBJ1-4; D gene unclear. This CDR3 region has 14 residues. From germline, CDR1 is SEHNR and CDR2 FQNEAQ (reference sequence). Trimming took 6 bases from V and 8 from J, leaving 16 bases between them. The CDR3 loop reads CASRRTESGEKLFF. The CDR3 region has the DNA TGTGCCAGCAGGCGCACCGAGAGCGGAGAAAAACTGTTTTTT.

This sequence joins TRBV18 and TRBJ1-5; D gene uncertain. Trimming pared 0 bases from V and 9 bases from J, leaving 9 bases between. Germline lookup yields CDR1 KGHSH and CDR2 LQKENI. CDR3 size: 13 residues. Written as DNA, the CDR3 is TGTGCCAGCTCACCACCGGGGTCCGGGCCCCAGCATTTT. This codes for CASSPPGSGPQHF.

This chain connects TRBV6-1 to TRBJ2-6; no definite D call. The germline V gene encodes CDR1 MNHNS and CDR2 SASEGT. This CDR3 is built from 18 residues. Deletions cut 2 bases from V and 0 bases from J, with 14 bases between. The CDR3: CASSESVAFSSGANVLTF. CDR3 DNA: TGTGCCAGCAGTGAATCTGTGGCCTTCAGCTCTGGGGCCAACGTCCTGACTTTC.

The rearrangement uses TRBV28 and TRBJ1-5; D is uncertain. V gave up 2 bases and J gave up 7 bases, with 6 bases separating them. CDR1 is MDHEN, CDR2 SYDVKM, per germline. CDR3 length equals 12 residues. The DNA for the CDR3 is TGTGCCAGCAGTTTAGGACCCCAGCCCCAGCATTTT. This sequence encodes CASSLGPQPQHF.

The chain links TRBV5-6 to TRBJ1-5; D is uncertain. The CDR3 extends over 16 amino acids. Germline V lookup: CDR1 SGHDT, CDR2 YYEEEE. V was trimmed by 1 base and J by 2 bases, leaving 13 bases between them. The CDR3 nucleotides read TGTGCCAGCAGCTTGTCAAGGCCCGGTGGCAATCAGCCCCAGCATTTT. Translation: CASSLSRPGGNQPQHF.